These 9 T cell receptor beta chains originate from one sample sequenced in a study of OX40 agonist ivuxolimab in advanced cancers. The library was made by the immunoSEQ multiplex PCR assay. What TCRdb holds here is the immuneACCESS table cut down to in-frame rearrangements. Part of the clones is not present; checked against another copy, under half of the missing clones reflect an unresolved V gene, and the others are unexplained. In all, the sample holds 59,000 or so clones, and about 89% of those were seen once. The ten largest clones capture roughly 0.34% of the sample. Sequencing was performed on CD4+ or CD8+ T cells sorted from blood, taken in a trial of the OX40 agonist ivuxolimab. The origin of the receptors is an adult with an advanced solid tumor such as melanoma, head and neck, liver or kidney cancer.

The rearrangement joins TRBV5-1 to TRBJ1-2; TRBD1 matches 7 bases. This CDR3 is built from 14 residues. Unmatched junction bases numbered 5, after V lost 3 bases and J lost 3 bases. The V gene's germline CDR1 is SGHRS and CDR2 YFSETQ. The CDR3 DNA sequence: TGCGCCAGCAGCTACGGGGACAGTTACTATGGCTACACCTTC. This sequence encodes CASSYGDSYYGYTF.

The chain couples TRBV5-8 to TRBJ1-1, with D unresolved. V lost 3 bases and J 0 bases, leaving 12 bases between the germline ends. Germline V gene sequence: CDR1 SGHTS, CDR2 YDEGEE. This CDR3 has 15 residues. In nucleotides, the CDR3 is TGTGCCAGCAGCTCCCCATGGTCAATGAACACTGAAGCTTTCTTT. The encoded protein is CASSSPWSMNTEAFF.

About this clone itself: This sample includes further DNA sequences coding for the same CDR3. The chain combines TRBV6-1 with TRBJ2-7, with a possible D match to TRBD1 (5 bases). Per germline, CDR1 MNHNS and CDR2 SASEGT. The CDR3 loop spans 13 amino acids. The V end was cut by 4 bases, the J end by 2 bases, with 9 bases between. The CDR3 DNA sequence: TGTGCCAGCAGTGTCAGGGTCCCCTACGAGCAGTACTTC. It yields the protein CASSVRVPYEQYF.

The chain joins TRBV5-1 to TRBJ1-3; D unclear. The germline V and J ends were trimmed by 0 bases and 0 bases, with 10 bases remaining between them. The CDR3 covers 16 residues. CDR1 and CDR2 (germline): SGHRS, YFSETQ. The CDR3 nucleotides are TGCGCCAGCAGCTTGGGGACGGGTTCCTCTGGAAACACCATATATTTT. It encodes CASSLGTGSSGNTIYF.

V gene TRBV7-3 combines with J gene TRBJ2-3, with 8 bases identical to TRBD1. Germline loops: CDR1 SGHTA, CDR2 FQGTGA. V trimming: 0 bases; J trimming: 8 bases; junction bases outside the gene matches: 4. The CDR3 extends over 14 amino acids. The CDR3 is CASSLTQGGSTQYF. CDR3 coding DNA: TGTGCCAGCAGCTTAACACAGGGGGGAAGTACGCAGTATTTT.

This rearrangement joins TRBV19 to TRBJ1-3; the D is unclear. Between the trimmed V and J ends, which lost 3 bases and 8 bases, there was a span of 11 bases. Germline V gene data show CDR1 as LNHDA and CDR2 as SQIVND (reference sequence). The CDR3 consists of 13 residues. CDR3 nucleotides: TGTGCCAGTAGTATGGAAGGGAGTGACACCATATATTTT. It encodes CASSMEGSDTIYF. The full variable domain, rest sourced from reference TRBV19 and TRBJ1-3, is DGGITQSPKYLFRKEGQNVTLSCEQNLNHDAMYWYRQDPGQGLRLIYYSQIVNDFQKGDIAEGYSVSREKKESFPLTVTSAQKNPTAFYLCASSMEGSDTIYFGEGSWLTVV.

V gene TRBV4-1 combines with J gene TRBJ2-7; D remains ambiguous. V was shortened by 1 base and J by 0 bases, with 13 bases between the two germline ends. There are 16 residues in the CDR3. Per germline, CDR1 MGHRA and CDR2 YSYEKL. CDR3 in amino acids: CASSQGTGGRSYEQYF. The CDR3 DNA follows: TGCGCCAGCAGCCAAGGCACCGGCGGCCGCTCCTACGAGCAGTACTTC.

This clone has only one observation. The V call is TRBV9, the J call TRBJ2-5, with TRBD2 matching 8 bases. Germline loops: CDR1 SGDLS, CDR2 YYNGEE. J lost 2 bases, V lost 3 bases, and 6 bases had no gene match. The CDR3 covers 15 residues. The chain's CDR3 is CASSAAGTSQETQYF. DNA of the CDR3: TGTGCCAGCAGCGCCGCGGGGACTAGTCAAGAGACCCAGTACTTC.

CDR3 residues: CASSFRTVRAAEAFF. In nucleotides, the CDR3 is TGTGCCAGCAGCTTCCGGACGGTCAGGGCGGCTGAAGCTTTCTTT. The rearrangement links TRBV7-8 to TRBJ1-1; maybe TRBD1 (5 bases). The CDR3 is 15 amino acids. V lost 3 bases and J lost 6, with 17 bases in between. Looked up from germline, CDR1 is SGHVS and CDR2 is FQNEAQ.